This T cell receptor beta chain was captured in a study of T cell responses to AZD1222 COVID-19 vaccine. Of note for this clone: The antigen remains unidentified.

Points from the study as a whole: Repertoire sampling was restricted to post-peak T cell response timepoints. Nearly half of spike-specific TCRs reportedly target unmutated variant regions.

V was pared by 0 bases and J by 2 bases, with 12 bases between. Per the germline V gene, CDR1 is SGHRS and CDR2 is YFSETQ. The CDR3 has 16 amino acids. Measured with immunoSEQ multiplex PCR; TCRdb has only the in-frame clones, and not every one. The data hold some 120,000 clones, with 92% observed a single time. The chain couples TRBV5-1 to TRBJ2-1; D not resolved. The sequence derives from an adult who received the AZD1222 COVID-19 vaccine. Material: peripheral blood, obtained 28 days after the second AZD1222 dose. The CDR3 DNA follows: TGCGCCAGCAGCTTGGGGTACAGACCAACCTACAATGAGCAGTTCTTC. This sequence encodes CASSLGYRPTYNEQFF.